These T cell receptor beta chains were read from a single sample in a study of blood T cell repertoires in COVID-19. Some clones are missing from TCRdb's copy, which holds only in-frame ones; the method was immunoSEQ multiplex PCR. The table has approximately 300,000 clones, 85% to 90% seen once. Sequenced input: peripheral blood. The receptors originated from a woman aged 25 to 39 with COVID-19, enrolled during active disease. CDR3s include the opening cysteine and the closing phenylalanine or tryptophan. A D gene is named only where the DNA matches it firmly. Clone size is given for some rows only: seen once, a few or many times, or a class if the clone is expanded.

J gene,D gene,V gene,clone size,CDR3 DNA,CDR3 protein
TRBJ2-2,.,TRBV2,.,TGTGCCAGCAGTGATAGTTGGGCGGGGACCGGGGAGCTGTTTTTT,CASSDSWAGTGELFF
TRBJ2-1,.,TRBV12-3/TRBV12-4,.,TGTGCCAGCAGTCCCGGGGTCGGTGAGCAGTTCTTC,CASSPGVGEQFF
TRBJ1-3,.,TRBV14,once,TGTGCCAGCAGCCAAGAAGAGGGGGTCCCCATTTCTGGAAACACCATATATTTT,CASSQEEGVPISGNTIYF
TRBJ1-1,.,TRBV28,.,TGTGCCAGCAGTTTGGGGGCACGGACTGAAGCTTTCTTT,CASSLGARTEAFF
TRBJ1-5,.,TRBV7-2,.,TGTGCCAGCAGCTTAGACGGGATTAGCAATCAGCCCCAGCATTTT,CASSLDGISNQPQHF
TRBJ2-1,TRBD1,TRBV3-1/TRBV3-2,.,TGTGCCAGCAGCCCCCGGAAGGGACAGAAATCCTACAATGAGCAGTTCTTC,CASSPRKGQKSYNEQFF
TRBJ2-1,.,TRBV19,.,TGTGCCAGTACTTTCGGAGGGGCCTTTGAGCAGTTCTTC,CASTFGGAFEQFF
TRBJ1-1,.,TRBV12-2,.,TGTGCAAGTCGCTTAGGCCGGGACAGGGGGAACACTGAAGCTTTCTTT,CASRLGRDRGNTEAFF
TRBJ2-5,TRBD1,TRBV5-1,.,TGCGCCAGCAGCTCAGCAGGGGGCGGAGAGACCCAGTACTTC,CASSSAGGGETQYF
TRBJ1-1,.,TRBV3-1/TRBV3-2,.,TGTGCCAGCAGCCAAGAGGGAGGGTTGGCTGAAGCTTTCTTT,CASSQEGGLAEAFF
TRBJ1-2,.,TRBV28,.,TGTGCCAGCAGCCCCAGACAGGTCTTAGGCGGCTACACCTTC,CASSPRQVLGGYTF
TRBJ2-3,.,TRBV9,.,TGTGCCAGCAGCGTAGCTACGAGGGTTTCGACTGATACGCAGTATTTT,CASSVATRVSTDTQYF
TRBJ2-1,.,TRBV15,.,TGTGCCACCAGCAGAGGGAGGGCCTACAATGAGCAGTTCTTC,CATSRGRAYNEQFF
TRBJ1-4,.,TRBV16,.,TGTGCCAGCAGCCAATATGTTTCGGAAAAACTGTTTTTT,CASSQYVSEKLFF
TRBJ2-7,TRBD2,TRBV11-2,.,TGTGCCAGCAGCTTAGTTAGCGGGTACGAGCAGTACTTC,CASSLVSGYEQYF
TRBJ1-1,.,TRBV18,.,TGTGCCAGCTCTTCACAGGGGAACACTGAAGCTTTCTTT,CASSSQGNTEAFF
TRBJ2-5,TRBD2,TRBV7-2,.,TGTGCCAGCAGCCCCCTGGGGGGGGGTACCGAGACCCAGTACTTC,CASSPLGGGTETQYF
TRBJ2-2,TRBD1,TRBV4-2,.,TGTGCCAGCAGCCACCACAGGGGGACCCTCGGCACCGGGGAGCTGTTTTTT,CASSHHRGTLGTGELFF
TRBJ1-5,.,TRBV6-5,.,TGTGCCAGCAGGGAGGTGGCGGACTACAATCAGCCCCAGCATTTT,CASREVADYNQPQHF
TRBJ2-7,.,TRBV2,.,TGTGCCAGCAGGGCAGGGTACGAGCAGTACTTC,CASRAGYEQYF
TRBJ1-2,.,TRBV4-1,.,TGCGCCAGCATCAGCGACATATGGAGTCGGGGGGGAGGCTACACCTTC,CASISDIWSRGGGYTF
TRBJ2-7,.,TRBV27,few,TGTGCCAGCAGTTCTCCGGGTAAGAGCTCCTACGAGCAGTACTTC,CASSSPGKSSYEQYF